The clone carrying this T cell receptor (beta chain) was picked up a small number of times. What it recognizes is unknown. This specimen includes other DNA sequences encoding the same CDR3. What was sequenced were expressed TCRB transcripts, since all of the isolated RNA had been reverse transcribed. Sequenced by immunoSEQ multiplex PCR; TCRdb stores in-frame clones only, minus some. The repertoire consists of about 190,000 clones, with approximately 8.1% occurring once and the leading ten covering approximately 0.85%. This specimen comes from a study of beta chain features in type 1 diabetes. Sort purity for all populations was recorded as exceeding 98%. Study outcomes and limitations: Among patients with Type 1 diabetes, TCRB CDR3s were moderately but significantly shorter in every one of the four CD4+ subsets. Within the patient group, naive, central memory and Treg TCRB repertoires appeared more similar to each other than within healthy donors.

This TCR derives from a woman aged 40 to 50 with type 1 diabetes. Material for sequencing was central memory CD4+ T cells from blood.

The chain's CDR3 is CASSLGLAGGYEQYF. In nucleotides, the CDR3 is TGTGCCAGCAGCTTAGGGCTAGCGGGAGGATACGAGCAGTACTTC. The chain recombines TRBV7-2 with TRBJ2-7; 11 nucleotides align to TRBD2. The CDR3 is 15 amino acids. The germline V gene encodes CDR1 SGHTA and CDR2 FQGNSA. V trimming: 1 base; J trimming: 4 bases; junction bases outside the gene matches: 3.